Listed below are T cell receptor beta chains from one sample, sequenced in a study of T cells in Graves' hyperthyroidism and ophthalmopathy. TCRdb reprocessed the multiplex PCR reads via MiXCR and lists one record per CDR3 protein. The sample yields 500,000 to 600,000 distinct CDR3 sequences, 15% to 20% seen once. Sequencing was carried out using blood. Receptors originate from a woman under 30 with Graves' hyperthyroidism. CDR3s include the opening cysteine and the closing phenylalanine or tryptophan. Fields, in order: V gene, D gene, J gene, clone size, CDR3 protein, CDR3 DNA. D genes are given only for firm matches. Not all rows give a size; the values are once, few, many and, for expanded clones, a class.

TRBV6-1,TRBD2,TRBJ2-5,.,CASRGLAGRLETQYF,TGTGCCAGCAGAGGACTAGCGGGGCGACTGGAGACCCAGTACTTC
TRBV2,TRBD2,TRBJ2-7,many,CASSELAGAPREQYF,TGTGCCAGCAGTGAACTAGCGGGAGCCCCCCGCGAGCAGTACTTC
TRBV11-2,.,TRBJ2-3,many,CASSLVQTAGTDTQYF,TGTGCCAGCAGCTTAGTGCAGACTGCTGGCACAGATACGCAGTATTTT
TRBV10-3,.,TRBJ2-5,.,CAISESGRLETQYF,TGTGCCATCAGTGAGTCAGGGCGATTGGAGACCCAGTACTTC
TRBV14,.,TRBJ2-5,.,CASSPGPSETQYF,TGTGCCAGCAGCCCTGGCCCCTCGGAGACCCAGTACTTC
TRBV5-1,TRBD2,TRBJ2-7,.,CASSLAGGAEQYF,TGCGCCAGCAGCTTGGCCGGGGGGGCCGAGCAGTACTTC
TRBV19,.,TRBJ2-7,.,CASRGAAADFYEQYF,TGTGCCAGTAGAGGGGCCGCAGCCGACTTCTACGAGCAGTACTTC
TRBV15,.,TRBJ2-4,.,CATSPGIAKNIQYF,TGTGCCACCAGCCCGGGAATAGCCAAAAACATTCAGTACTTC
TRBV18,.,TRBJ1-4,few,CASPRGSNNEKLFF,TGTGCCAGCCCCCGGGGATCCAATAATGAAAAACTGTTTTTT
TRBV12-3/TRBV12-4,.,TRBJ1-5,.,CASGLALTPDGGNQPQHF,TGTGCCAGCGGTTTAGCCCTCACCCCCGACGGCGGCAATCAGCCCCAGCATTTT
TRBV4-1,.,TRBJ1-3,few,CASSQDGRANGNTIYF,TGCGCCAGCAGCCAAGACGGCAGGGCCAATGGAAACACCATATATTTT
TRBV18,TRBD1,TRBJ1-1,.,CASSPPDRTNTEAFF,TGTGCCAGCTCACCTCCGGACAGGACGAACACTGAAGCTTTCTTT
TRBV29-1,.,TRBJ1-2,many,CSVGTANYGYTF,TGCAGCGTCGGGACGGCGAACTATGGCTACACCTTC
TRBV6-5,.,TRBJ2-2,many,CASSYSKGVNTGELFF,TGTGCCAGCAGTTACTCGAAGGGTGTTAACACCGGGGAGCTGTTTTTT
TRBV20-1,TRBD1,TRBJ1-5,many,CSANRGRSNQPQHF,TGCAGTGCTAACAGGGGGCGTAGCAATCAGCCCCAGCATTTT
TRBV12-3/TRBV12-4,.,TRBJ2-2,many,CASSLRGGELFF,TGTGCCAGCAGTTTAAGGGGCGGGGAGCTGTTTTTT
TRBV5-1,TRBD2,TRBJ2-2,.,CASSGGLGGELFF,TGCGCCAGCAGCGGGGGACTAGGTGGGGAGCTGTTTTTT
TRBV19,TRBD1,TRBJ2-1,few,CASSTTGTAYNEQFF,TGTGCCAGTAGCACAACCGGGACAGCCTACAATGAGCAGTTCTTC
TRBV7-2,.,TRBJ2-7,many,CASSLDLRGSYEQYF,TGTGCCAGCAGCTTAGATCTAAGGGGCTCCTACGAGCAGTACTTC
TRBV11-2,TRBD1,TRBJ1-2,.,CASSLAAGGGGYTF,TGTGCCAGCAGCTTAGCGGCAGGGGGCGGCGGCTACACCTTC
TRBV15,.,TRBJ1-1,many,CATRGRLTGNTEAFF,TGTGCCACCAGAGGTAGATTGACAGGGAACACTGAAGCTTTCTTT
TRBV19,TRBD1,TRBJ1-1,.,CASSRDRERSFF,TGTGCCAGTAGTAGGGACAGGGAAAGGTCCTTCTTT
TRBV6-2/TRBV6-3,TRBD1,TRBJ1-1,many,CASTPGQGYTEAFF,TGTGCCAGCACCCCGGGACAGGGCTATACTGAAGCTTTCTTT
TRBV11-2,TRBD1,TRBJ1-4,many,CASSPTQTGYEKLFF,TGTGCCAGCAGCCCCACCCAGACAGGGTACGAAAAACTGTTTTTT
TRBV7-2,TRBD1,TRBJ1-3,many,CASSLTGQVSGNTIYF,TGTGCCAGCAGCCTAACCGGACAGGTCTCTGGAAACACCATATATTTT
TRBV20-1,TRBD1,TRBJ2-7,.,CSARDPRGQGTYEQYF,TGCAGTGCTAGAGATCCGAGGGGACAGGGAACCTACGAGCAGTACTTC
TRBV7-8,.,TRBJ2-3,many,CASSLAAVGGYLDTQYF,TGTGCCAGCAGCTTAGCGGCGGTGGGGGGTTACTTAGATACGCAGTATTTT
TRBV10-1,TRBD2,TRBJ2-3,many,CASSESFSGGTDTQYF,TGCGCCAGCAGTGAGTCGTTCAGCGGGGGTACAGATACGCAGTATTTT
TRBV6-1,TRBD2,TRBJ2-5,many,CASSEAASGETQYF,TGTGCCAGCAGTGAAGCGGCTAGCGGAGAGACCCAGTACTTC
TRBV20-1,TRBD2,TRBJ2-3,few,CSESGRPNTQYF,TGCAGTGAGAGCGGGAGACCGAATACGCAGTATTTT
TRBV5-5,.,TRBJ2-2,few,CASTPTPADTGELFF,TGTGCCAGCACCCCCACCCCGGCGGACACCGGGGAGCTGTTTTTT
TRBV20-1,.,TRBJ2-7,many,CSASQTSSGKYSEQYF,TGCAGTGCTAGTCAGACTAGTAGCGGCAAATACAGCGAGCAGTACTTC
TRBV12-3/TRBV12-4,TRBD2,TRBJ2-3,many,CASGGLAITDTQYF,TGTGCCAGCGGGGGACTAGCGATCACAGATACGCAGTATTTT
TRBV2,.,TRBJ1-2,.,CASSEGFYGYTF,TGTGCCAGCAGTGAGGGGTTTTATGGCTACACCTTC
TRBV30,.,TRBJ1-1,many,CAWSDGELDTEAFF,TGTGCCTGGAGTGACGGGGAGTTGGACACTGAAGCTTTCTTT
TRBV12-3/TRBV12-4,.,TRBJ2-2,many,CASSSYKNTGELFF,TGTGCCAGCAGTTCATACAAGAACACCGGGGAGCTGTTTTTT
TRBV20-1,.,TRBJ1-1,many,CSARDGQGGSDTEAFF,TGCAGTGCTAGAGATGGGCAGGGAGGGTCCGACACTGAAGCTTTCTTT
TRBV20-1,TRBD1,TRBJ1-2,.,CSARDRGTDYGYTF,TGCAGTGCTAGAGATCGGGGGACAGACTATGGCTACACCTTC
TRBV2,.,TRBJ2-3,many,CASSPTGTQYF,TGTGCCAGCAGTCCCACGGGTACGCAGTATTTT
TRBV3-1,.,TRBJ2-7,.,CASSQGTRWEQYF,TGTGCCAGCAGCCAGGGTACTAGGTGGGAGCAGTACTTC
TRBV4-3,TRBD1,TRBJ2-1,.,CASSQVTGQGLGYNEQFF,TGCGCCAGCAGCCAAGTAACGGGACAGGGACTGGGATACAATGAGCAGTTCTTC
TRBV2,TRBD1,TRBJ2-7,.,CASTGGVYEQYF,TGTGCCAGCACAGGGGGCGTATACGAGCAGTACTTC
TRBV3-1,TRBD2,TRBJ2-3,many,CASSQRRGGLIEHTDTQYF,TGTGCCAGCAGCCAACGGCGGGGGGGCCTTATTGAACACACAGATACGCAGTATTTT
TRBV4-2,TRBD2,TRBJ2-3,.,CASSQQVTSGSADTQYF,TGTGCCAGCAGCCAACAGGTGACTAGCGGGTCAGCCGATACGCAGTATTTT
TRBV20-1,.,TRBJ1-6,.,CSAGEFLDNSPLHF,TGCAGTGCTGGGGAATTCCTTGATAATTCACCCCTCCACTTT
TRBV5-1,.,TRBJ1-5,few,CASSLENRDQPQHF,TGCGCCAGCAGCTTGGAAAACAGGGATCAGCCCCAGCATTTT
TRBV2,.,TRBJ2-3,many,CASLDVDTQYF,TGTGCCAGCCTTGATGTAGATACGCAGTATTTT
TRBV19,TRBD1,TRBJ1-1,.,CASSIRQGVSTEAFF,TGTGCCAGTAGTATCCGACAGGGGGTGAGCACTGAAGCTTTCTTT
TRBV6-1,.,TRBJ2-7,few,CASGPGLPRVREQYF,TGTGCCAGCGGCCCGGGACTCCCAAGAGTGAGGGAGCAGTACTTC
TRBV4-2,TRBD2,TRBJ2-7,few,CASSQVAGGLIEQYF,TGTGCCAGCAGCCAAGTTGCGGGAGGCCTAATCGAGCAGTACTTC